What follows are 10 T cell receptor beta chains derived from one specimen sequenced in a study of cytomegalovirus exposure and HLA in healthy donors. PCR primers comprised 60 Vbeta and 13 Jbeta primers. TCRdb keeps only in-frame clones here, not all; method: immunoSEQ multiplex PCR. The table has about 180,000 clones, 75% to 85% seen once. Sequenced sample: PBMCs. The receptors come from a woman aged 60-75 years in good health and CMV-seropositive.

J is TRBJ2-7 and V is TRBV7-2, with D perhaps TRBD1 (5 bases). This CDR3 contains 13 residues. V was clipped by 1 base and J by 5 bases, with 9 bases between them. Germline assignment: CDR1 SGHTA and CDR2 FQGNSA. CDR3 region: CASSLGGRDEQYF. The CDR3 DNA follows: TGTGCCAGCAGCTTAGGAGGCAGGGACGAGCAGTACTTC.

The genes are TRBV5-1 and TRBJ2-2; TRBD1 might be the D (5 bases). The CDR3 is 15 residues long. Germline V gene sequence: CDR1 SGHRS, CDR2 YFSETQ. Trimming stripped 1 base from V and 2 bases from J, with 9 bases between. CDR3 in amino acids: CASSLSRENTGELFF. CDR3 DNA sequence: TGCGCCAGCAGCTTGAGCAGGGAAAACACCGGGGAGCTGTTTTTT.

The rearrangement joins TRBV7-9 to TRBJ2-6, with 9 bases matching TRBD1. The CDR3 covers 18 residues. Germline CDR1 and CDR2: SEHNR and FQNEAQ (reference sequence). V dropped 0 bases and J dropped 0; count of bases not matched to a gene: 3. The CDR3 reads CASSLAGTGFSGANVLTF. The CDR3 DNA follows: TGTGCCAGCAGCTTAGCCGGGACAGGGTTCTCTGGGGCCAACGTCCTGACTTTC. Full variable domain (outside the CDR3, taken from reference TRBV7-9 and TRBJ2-6): DTGVSQNPRHKITKRGQNVTFRCDPISEHNRLYWYRQTLGQGPEFLTYFQNEAQLEKSRLLSDRFSAERPKGSFSTLEIQRTEQGDSAMYLCASSLAGTGFSGANVLTFGAGSRLTVL.

The chain couples TRBV9 to TRBJ2-2, with D possibly matching TRBD1 (6 bases). The germline V and J ends were trimmed by 4 bases and 7 bases, with 17 bases remaining between them. CDR1 is SGDLS, CDR2 YYNGEE, per germline. The CDR3 has 15 residues. The CDR3 DNA reads TGTGCCAGCAGCAAATGGCAGGGACAAGGCGGGGAGCTGTTTTTT. Its protein is CASSKWQGQGGELFF.

The chain combines TRBV29-1 with TRBJ2-1; TRBD2 agrees at 8 bases. CDR1 is SQVTM, CDR2 ANQGSEA, per germline. The CDR3 covers 17 residues. V dropped 3 bases and J dropped 6; count of bases not matched to a gene: 16. CDR3 DNA: TGCAGCGTTGAGGTTCCTAGGGAGCGGGAGTCGTTCAATGAGCAGTTCTTC. The encoded protein is CSVEVPRERESFNEQFF.

V and J are TRBV5-4 and TRBJ2-2, with 12 bases matching TRBD1. V shed 4 bases, J shed 4 bases, and the junction held 2 bases outside the gene matches. CDR3 length equals 15 residues. The germline gives CDR1 SGHNT, CDR2 YYREEE (reference sequence). The CDR3 DNA reads TGTGCCAGCAGCCGGGGACAGGGGGCCACCGGGGAGCTGTTTTTT. This encodes CASSRGQGATGELFF.

The gene calls are TRBV7-9 and TRBJ1-1; a possible D gene is TRBD1 (5 bases). CDR1 and CDR2 from the germline V gene are SEHNR and FQNEAQ (reference sequence). The length of the CDR3 is 15 residues. V gave up 1 base and J gave up 5 bases, with 14 bases separating them. The CDR3 protein is CASSLVRGGKTEAFF. CDR3 sequence (DNA): TGTGCCAGCAGCTTAGTTCGGGGCGGGAAAACTGAAGCTTTCTTT. Using reference TRBV7-9 and TRBJ1-1 for the parts outside the CDR3, the full variable domain is DTGVSQNPRHKITKRGQNVTFRCDPISEHNRLYWYRQTLGQGPEFLTYFQNEAQLEKSRLLSDRFSAERPKGSFSTLEIQRTEQGDSAMYLCASSLVRGGKTEAFFGQGTRLTVV.

The chain uses TRBV7-3 and TRBJ2-3; 10 nucleotides agree with TRBD1. V was clipped by 6 bases and J by 2 bases; unmatched bases: 2. The V gene's germline CDR1 is SGHTA and CDR2 FQGTGA. The CDR3 consists of 14 residues. The CDR3 loop reads CASSRQGATDTQYF. DNA of the CDR3: TGTGCCAGCAGTCGACAGGGGGCCACAGATACGCAGTATTTT.

The CDR3 nucleotides read TGTGCCTGGAGATACAAAAGAGGCGAGCAGTACTTC. This encodes CAWRYKRGEQYF. The chain carries TRBV30 and TRBJ2-7; D is unresolved. The V and J ends lost 3 bases and 6 bases respectively, with 12 bases between them. Germline V lookup: CDR1 GTSNPN, CDR2 SVGIG (reference sequence). The CDR3 consists of 12 residues.

The CDR3 loop reads CASSGYTGTSRRGELFF. CDR3 sequence (DNA): TGTGCCAGTAGTGGATATACCGGGACTAGCAGGCGAGGGGAGCTGTTTTTT. The chain joins TRBV19 to TRBJ2-2; 9 nucleotides agree with TRBD2. In germline, CDR1 is LNHDA, CDR2 SQIVND (reference sequence). V shed 5 bases, J shed 8 bases, and the junction held 15 bases outside the gene matches. This CDR3 is built from 17 residues. Based on the CDR3 plus reference TRBV19 and TRBJ2-2, the full variable domain is DGGITQSPKYLFRKEGQNVTLSCEQNLNHDAMYWYRQDPGQGLRLIYYSQIVNDFQKGDIAEGYSVSREKKESFPLTVTSAQKNPTAFYLCASSGYTGTSRRGELFFGEGSRLTVL.